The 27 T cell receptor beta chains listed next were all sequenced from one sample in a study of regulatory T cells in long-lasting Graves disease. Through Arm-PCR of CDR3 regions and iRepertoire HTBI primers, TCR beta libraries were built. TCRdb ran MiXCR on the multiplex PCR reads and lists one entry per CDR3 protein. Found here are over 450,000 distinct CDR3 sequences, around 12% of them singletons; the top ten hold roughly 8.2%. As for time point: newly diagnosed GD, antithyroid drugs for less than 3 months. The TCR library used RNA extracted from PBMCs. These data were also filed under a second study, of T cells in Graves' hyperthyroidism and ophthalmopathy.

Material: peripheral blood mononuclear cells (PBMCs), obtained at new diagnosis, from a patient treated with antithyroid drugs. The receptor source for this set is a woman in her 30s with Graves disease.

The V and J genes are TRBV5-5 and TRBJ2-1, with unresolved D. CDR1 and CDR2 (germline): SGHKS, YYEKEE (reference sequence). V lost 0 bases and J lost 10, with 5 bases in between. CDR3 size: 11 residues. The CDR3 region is CASSLVREQFF. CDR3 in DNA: TGTGCCAGCAGCTTGGTGAGGGAGCAGTTCTTC.

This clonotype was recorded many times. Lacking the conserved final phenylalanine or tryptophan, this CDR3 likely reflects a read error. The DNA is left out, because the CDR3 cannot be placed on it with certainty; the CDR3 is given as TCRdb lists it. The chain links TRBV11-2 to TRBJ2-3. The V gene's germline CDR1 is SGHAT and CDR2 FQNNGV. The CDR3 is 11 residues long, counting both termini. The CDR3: CASSLGFEASL.

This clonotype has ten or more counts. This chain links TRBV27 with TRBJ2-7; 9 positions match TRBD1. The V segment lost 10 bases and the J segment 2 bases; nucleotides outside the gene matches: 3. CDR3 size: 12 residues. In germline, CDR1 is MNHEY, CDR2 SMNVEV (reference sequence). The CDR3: CAIRTGAYEQYF. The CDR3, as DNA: TGTGCCATCCGGACAGGGGCCTACGAGCAGTACTTC.

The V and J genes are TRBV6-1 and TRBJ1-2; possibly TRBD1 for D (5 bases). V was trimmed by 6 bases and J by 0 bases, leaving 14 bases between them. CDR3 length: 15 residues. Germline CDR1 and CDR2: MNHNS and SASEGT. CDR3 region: CASSRGRVANYGYTF. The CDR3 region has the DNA TGTGCCAGCAGCCGGGGACGGGTAGCTAACTATGGCTACACCTTC.

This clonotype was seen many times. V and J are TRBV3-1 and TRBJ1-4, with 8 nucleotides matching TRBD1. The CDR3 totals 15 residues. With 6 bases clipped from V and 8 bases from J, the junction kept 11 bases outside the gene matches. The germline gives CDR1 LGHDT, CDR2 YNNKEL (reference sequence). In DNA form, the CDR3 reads TGTGCCAGCAGTCGGAAACAGGGGGGACGCGAAAAACTGTTTTTT. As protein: CASSRKQGGREKLFF.

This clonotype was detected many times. The CDR3 nucleotides are TGTGCCAGCAGTTCCTCGGGACTAGCGGGGACCCAGTACTTC. It specifies CASSSSGLAGTQYF. This chain uses TRBV27 with TRBJ2-5, with 12 bases that match TRBD2. The CDR3 is 14 residues long. The germline CDR1 and CDR2 sequences are MNHEY and SMNVEV (reference sequence). Germline trimming cut 4 bases from V and 7 bases from J; bases unmatched to any gene: 4.

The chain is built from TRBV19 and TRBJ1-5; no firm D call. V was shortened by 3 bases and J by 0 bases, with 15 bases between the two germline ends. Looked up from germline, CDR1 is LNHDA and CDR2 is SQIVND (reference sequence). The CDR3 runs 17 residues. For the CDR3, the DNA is TGTGCCAGTAGTATCGTGAGCGGCGCGTATAGCAATCAGCCCCAGCATTTT. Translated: CASSIVSGAYSNQPQHF.

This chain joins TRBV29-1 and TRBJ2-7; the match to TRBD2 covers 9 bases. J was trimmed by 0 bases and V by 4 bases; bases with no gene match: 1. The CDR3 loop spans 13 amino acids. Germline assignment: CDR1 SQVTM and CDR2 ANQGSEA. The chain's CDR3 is CSVASGTSYEQYF. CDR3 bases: TGCAGCGTTGCTAGCGGGACCTCCTACGAGCAGTACTTC.

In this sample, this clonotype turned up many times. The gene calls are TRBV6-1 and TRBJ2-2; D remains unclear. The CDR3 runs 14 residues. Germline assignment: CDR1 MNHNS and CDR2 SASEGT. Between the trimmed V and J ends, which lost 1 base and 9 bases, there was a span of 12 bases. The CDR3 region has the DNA TGTGCCAGCAGTGAAGTCCAGGTCCGGAGGGAGCTGTTTTTT. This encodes CASSEVQVRRELFF.

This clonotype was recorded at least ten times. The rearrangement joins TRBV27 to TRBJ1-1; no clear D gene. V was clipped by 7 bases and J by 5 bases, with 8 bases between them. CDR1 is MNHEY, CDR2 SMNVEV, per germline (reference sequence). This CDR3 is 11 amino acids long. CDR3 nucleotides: TGTGCCAGCATAGATGGGACTGAAGCTTTCTTT. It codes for CASIDGTEAFF.

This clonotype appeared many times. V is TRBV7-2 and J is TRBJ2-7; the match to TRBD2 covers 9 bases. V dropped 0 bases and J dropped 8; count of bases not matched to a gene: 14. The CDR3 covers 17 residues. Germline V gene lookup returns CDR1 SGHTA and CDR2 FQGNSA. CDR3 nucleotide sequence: TGTGCCAGCAGCTTAGCCCTCGCTAGCGGGAAGGGATCGAAGCAGTACTTC. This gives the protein CASSLALASGKGSKQYF.

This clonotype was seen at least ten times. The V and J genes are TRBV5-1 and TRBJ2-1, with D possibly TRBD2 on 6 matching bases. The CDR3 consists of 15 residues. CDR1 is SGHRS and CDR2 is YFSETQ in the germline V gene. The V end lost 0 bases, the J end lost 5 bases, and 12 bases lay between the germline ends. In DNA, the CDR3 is TGCGCCAGCAGCTTGGTTGGGCGGGAAGACAATGAGCAGTTCTTC. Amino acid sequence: CASSLVGREDNEQFF.

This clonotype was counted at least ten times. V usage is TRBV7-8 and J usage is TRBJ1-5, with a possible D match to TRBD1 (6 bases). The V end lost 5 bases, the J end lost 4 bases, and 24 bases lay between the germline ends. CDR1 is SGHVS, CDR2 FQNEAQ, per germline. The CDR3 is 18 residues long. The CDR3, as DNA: TGTGCCAGCAGCCCTACGCGCCAGGGGCTACAAAGGAATCAGCCCCAGCATTTT. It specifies CASSPTRQGLQRNQPQHF.

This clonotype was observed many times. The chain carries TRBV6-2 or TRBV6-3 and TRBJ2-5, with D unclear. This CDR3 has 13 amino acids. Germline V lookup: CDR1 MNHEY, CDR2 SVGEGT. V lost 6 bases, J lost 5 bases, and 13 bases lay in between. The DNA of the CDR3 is TGTGCCAGCAGCCGCGACTCTGGCGAGACCCAGTACTTC. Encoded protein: CASSRDSGETQYF.

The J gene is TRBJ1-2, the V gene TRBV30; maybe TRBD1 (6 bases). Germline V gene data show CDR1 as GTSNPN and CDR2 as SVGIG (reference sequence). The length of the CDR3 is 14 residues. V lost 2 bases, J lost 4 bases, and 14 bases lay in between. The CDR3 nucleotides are TGTGCCTGGAGTCATACAGGGCCCCTCTATGGCTACACCTTC. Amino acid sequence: CAWSHTGPLYGYTF.

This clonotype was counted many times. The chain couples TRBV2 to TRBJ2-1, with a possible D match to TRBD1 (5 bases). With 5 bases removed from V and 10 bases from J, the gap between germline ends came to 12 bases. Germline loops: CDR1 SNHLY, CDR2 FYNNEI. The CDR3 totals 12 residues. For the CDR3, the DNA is TGTGCCAGCAGTACGCAGGGATACGAGCAGTTCTTC. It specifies CASSTQGYEQFF. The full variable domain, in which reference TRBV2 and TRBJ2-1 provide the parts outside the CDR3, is EPEVTQTPSHQVTQMGQEVILRCVPISNHLYFYWYRQILGQKVEFLVSFYNNEISEKSEIFDDQFSVERPDGSNFTLKIRSTKLEDSAMYFCASSTQGYEQFFGPGTRLTVL.

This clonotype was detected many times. The CDR3 DNA reads TGTGCCAGCGCCAGGGACAGGACTTACTCACCCCTCCACTTT. Translating gives CASARDRTYSPLHF. V and J are TRBV9 and TRBJ1-6; 8 positions match TRBD1. With 7 bases clipped from V and 10 bases from J, the junction kept 10 bases outside the gene matches. The CDR3 contains 14 residues. Germline CDR1 reads SGDLS; CDR2 reads YYNGEE.

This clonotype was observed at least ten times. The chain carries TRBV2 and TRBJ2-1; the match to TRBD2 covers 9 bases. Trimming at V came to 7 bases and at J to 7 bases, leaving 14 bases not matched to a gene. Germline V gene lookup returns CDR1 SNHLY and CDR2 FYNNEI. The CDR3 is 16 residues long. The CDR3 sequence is CASNAPGLARPNEQFF. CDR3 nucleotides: TGTGCCAGCAACGCACCAGGACTAGCGCGGCCGAATGAGCAGTTCTTC.

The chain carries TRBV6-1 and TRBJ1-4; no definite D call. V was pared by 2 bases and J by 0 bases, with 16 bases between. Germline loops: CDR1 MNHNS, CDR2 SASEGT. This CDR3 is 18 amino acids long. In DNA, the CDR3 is TGTGCCAGCAGTGAAAAGCGGACGGCTCGTGCAACTAATGAAAAACTGTTTTTT. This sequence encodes CASSEKRTARATNEKLFF.

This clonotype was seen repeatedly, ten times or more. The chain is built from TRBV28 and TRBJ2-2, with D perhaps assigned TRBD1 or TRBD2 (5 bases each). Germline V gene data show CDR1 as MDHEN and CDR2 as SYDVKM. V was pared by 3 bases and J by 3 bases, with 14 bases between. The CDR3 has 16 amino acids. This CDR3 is CASSFRRQGHTGELFF. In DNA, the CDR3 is TGTGCCAGCAGTTTTCGGCGCCAGGGACACACCGGGGAGCTGTTTTTT.

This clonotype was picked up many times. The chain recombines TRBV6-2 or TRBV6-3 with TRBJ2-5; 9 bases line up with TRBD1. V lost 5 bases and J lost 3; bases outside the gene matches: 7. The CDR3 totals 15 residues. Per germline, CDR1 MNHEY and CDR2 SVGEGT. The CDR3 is CASSEAGTGKETQYF. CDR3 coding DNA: TGTGCCAGCAGTGAAGCCGGGACAGGGAAAGAGACCCAGTACTTC.

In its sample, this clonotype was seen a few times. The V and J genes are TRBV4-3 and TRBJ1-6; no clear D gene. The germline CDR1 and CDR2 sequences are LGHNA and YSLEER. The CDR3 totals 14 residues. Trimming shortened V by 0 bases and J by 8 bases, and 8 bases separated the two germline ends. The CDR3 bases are TGCGCCAGCAGCCAAGATCCGAACGATTCACCCCTCCACTTT. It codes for CASSQDPNDSPLHF.

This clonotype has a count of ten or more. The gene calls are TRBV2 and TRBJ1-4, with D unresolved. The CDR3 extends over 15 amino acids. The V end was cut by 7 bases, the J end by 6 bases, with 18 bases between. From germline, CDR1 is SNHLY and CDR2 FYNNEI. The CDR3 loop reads CASKLRGLVYEKLFF. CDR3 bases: TGTGCCAGCAAGTTACGGGGTCTCGTCTATGAAAAACTGTTTTTT.

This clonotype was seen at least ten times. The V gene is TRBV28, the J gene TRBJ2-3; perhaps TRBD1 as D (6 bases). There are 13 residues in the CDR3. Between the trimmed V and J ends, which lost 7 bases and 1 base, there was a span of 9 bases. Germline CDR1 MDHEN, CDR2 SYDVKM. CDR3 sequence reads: CASTYRGTDTQYF. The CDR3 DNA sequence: TGTGCCAGCACTTACAGGGGCACAGATACGCAGTATTTT.

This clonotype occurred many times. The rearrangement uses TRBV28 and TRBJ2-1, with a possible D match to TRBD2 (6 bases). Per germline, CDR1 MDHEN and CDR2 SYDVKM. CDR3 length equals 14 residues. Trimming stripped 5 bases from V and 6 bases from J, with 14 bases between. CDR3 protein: CASSPGLLGNEQFF. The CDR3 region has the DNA TGTGCCAGCAGTCCGGGACTCCTGGGCAATGAGCAGTTCTTC.

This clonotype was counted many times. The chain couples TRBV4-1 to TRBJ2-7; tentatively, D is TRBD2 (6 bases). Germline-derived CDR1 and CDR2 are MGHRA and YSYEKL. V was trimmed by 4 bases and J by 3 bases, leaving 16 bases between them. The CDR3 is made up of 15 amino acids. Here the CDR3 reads CASSLRWGSGYEQYF. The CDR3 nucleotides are TGCGCCAGCAGCCTCCGATGGGGTAGCGGCTACGAGCAGTACTTC.

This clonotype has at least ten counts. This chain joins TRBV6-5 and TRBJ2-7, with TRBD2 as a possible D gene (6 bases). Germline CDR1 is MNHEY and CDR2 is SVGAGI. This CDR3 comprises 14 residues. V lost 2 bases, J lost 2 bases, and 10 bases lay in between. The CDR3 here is CASSYGGNPYEQYF. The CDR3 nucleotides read TGTGCCAGCAGTTACGGCGGGAACCCCTACGAGCAGTACTTC.